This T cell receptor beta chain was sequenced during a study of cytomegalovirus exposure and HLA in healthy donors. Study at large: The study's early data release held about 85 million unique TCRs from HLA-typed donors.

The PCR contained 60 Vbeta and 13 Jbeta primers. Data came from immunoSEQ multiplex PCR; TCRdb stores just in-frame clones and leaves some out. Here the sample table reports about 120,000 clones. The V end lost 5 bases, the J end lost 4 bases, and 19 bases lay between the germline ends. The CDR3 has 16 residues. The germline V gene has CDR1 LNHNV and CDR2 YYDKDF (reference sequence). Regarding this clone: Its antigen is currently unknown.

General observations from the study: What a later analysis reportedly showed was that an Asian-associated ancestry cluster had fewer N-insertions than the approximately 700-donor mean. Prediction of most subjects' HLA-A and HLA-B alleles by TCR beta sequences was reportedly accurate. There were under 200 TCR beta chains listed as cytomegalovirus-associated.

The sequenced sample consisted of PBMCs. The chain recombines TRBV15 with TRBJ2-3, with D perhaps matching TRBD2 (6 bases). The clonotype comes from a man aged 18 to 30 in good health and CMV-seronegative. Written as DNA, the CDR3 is TGTGCCACCAGCTCCCGGGGGACTTTCGTTTCAGATACGCAGTATTTT. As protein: CATSSRGTFVSDTQYF.